Listed below are T cell receptor beta chains from one sample, sequenced in a study of blood T cell repertoires in COVID-19. TCRdb's copy holds only in-frame clones and misses some; the assay was immunoSEQ multiplex PCR. The table lists around 260,000 clones, approximately 86% of them singletons. Sequenced material: peripheral blood. The receptors come from a man aged 25 to 40 with active or convalescent COVID-19. Each CDR3 is given with its conserved first and last residue. A D gene is named only where the DNA matches it firmly. The size entry is marked missing in some rows and otherwise reads once, few, many or a size class.

TRBJ1-6 | - | - | TRBV14 | TGTGCCAGCAGCCAAACACAGGGTTATAATTCACCCCTCCACTTT | CASSQTQGYNSPLHF
TRBJ1-4 | - | - | TRBV14 | TGTGCCAGCAGCCAAACTTACAGGGCAACTAATGAAAAACTGTTTTTT | CASSQTYRATNEKLFF
TRBJ1-3 | - | - | TRBV7-6 | TGTGCCAGCAGCCGCCGATTTAGGGGCTCTGGAAACACCATATATTTT | CASSRRFRGSGNTIYF
TRBJ1-3 | - | - | TRBV3-1/TRBV3-2 | TGTGCCAGCGCGCGGGGGCTAGGAAACACCATATATTTT | CASARGLGNTIYF
TRBJ2-2 | TRBD1 | - | TRBV5-4 | TGTGCCAGCAGACCGGGACAGGATCTCACCGGGGAGCTGTTTTTT | CASRPGQDLTGELFF
TRBJ2-5 | TRBD2 | - | TRBV11-2 | TGTGCCAGCAGCTTAGATACTAGCGGAGTCCAAGAGACCCAGTACTTC | CASSLDTSGVQETQYF
TRBJ2-2 | TRBD1 | - | TRBV5-6 | TGTGCCAGCAGCTTGGCAGGGGGTGGCACCGGGGAGCTGTTTTTT | CASSLAGGGTGELFF
TRBJ2-3 | TRBD2 | - | TRBV9 | TGTGCCAGCAGCGCAATGACGGGGGGGCATTTCACAGATACGCAGTATTTT | CASSAMTGGHFTDTQYF
TRBJ1-1 | - | - | TRBV11-2 | TGTGCCAGCAGCTTAGTGGGGGGGGCGAACACTGAAGCTTTCTTT | CASSLVGGANTEAFF
TRBJ1-6 | - | - | TRBV7-2 | TGTGCCAGCAGCTTGGGCTTTGAGACGCAAAATTCACCCCTCCACTTT | CASSLGFETQNSPLHF
TRBJ1-2 | TRBD1 | - | TRBV18 | TGTGCCAGCTCACCGAATCTAGTGGGACAGCTTTATGGCTACACCTTC | CASSPNLVGQLYGYTF
TRBJ2-7 | - | - | TRBV6-6 | TGTGCCAGCAGAGAACATAGCGGCGTCTCCTACGAGCAGTACTTC | CASREHSGVSYEQYF
TRBJ1-5 | TRBD1 | - | TRBV2 | TGTGCCAGCAGTCTACAGGGGGCTGGCAATCAGCCCCAGCATTTT | CASSLQGAGNQPQHF
TRBJ2-7 | - | - | TRBV6-2/TRBV6-3 | TGTGCCAGCAGCCCAGTGAGTTCCTACGAGCAGTACTTC | CASSPVSSYEQYF
TRBJ1-1 | TRBD1 | - | TRBV28 | TGTGCCAGCAGAGGACAGGGCGGCTCTGAAGCTTTCTTT | CASRGQGGSEAFF
TRBJ2-7 | - | - | TRBV2 | TGTGCCAGCAGTGATCCGGAGCCCTACGAGCAGTACTTC | CASSDPEPYEQYF
TRBJ2-7 | TRBD2 | few | TRBV19 | TGTGCCAGTAGGAACCCTTCGGGGCGGGGGGGCTCCGAGCAGTACTTC | CASRNPSGRGGSEQYF
TRBJ2-7 | TRBD2 | - | TRBV5-6 | TGTGCCAGCAGCTTGAGCGGGGGGGGACAGACCTACGAGCAGTACTTC | CASSLSGGGQTYEQYF
TRBJ2-1 | - | - | TRBV2 | TGTGCCAGCAGCGAGAGCCCAGGGGTTGACAATGAGCAGTTCTTC | CASSESPGVDNEQFF
TRBJ1-1 | - | - | TRBV19 | TGTGCCAGTAGTGTACAGGGATATGGGACTGAAGCTTTCTTT | CASSVQGYGTEAFF
TRBJ2-7 | - | - | TRBV7-9 | TGTGCCAGCAGCTTTGACAGAGGCGAGCAGTACTTC | CASSFDRGEQYF
TRBJ1-2 | - | - | TRBV12-3/TRBV12-4 | TGTGCCAGCAGGGGGACTTTCCCCGGCTACACCTTC | CASRGTFPGYTF
TRBJ2-1 | TRBD2 | - | TRBV5-1 | TGCGCCAGCAGCTTTAACCCGGGACTAGCGGGGGGGAATGAGCAGTTCTTC | CASSFNPGLAGGNEQFF
TRBJ1-6 | - | once | TRBV30 | TGTGCCTGGACTGGCCAAAATTCACCCCTCCACTTT | CAWTGQNSPLHF
TRBJ2-3 | TRBD1 | few | TRBV18 | TGTGCCAGCTCACTCGACAGGGTTCTGGGGGATACGCAGTATTTT | CASSLDRVLGDTQYF
TRBJ2-3 | TRBD2 | - | TRBV14 | TGTGCCAGCAGCCAAGGGTTACTAGCGGGGTCCGTCCCCAGCACAGATACGCAGTATTTT | CASSQGLLAGSVPSTDTQYF
TRBJ2-5 | - | - | TRBV3-1/TRBV3-2 | TGTGCCAGCAGCCAAGGGTTGGGGGGTGCGGAGACCCAGTACTTC | CASSQGLGGAETQYF
TRBJ1-2 | - | - | TRBV2 | TGTGCCAGCAGTGAAGCATATAACAGGGATGGCTACACCTTC | CASSEAYNRDGYTF
TRBJ1-2 | TRBD1 | - | TRBV15 | TGTGCCACCAGCAGAGACAGGGGGCTAAACTATGGCTACACCTTC | CATSRDRGLNYGYTF
TRBJ2-1 | TRBD2 | - | TRBV5-1 | TGCGCCAGCAGCACCCTCGGGGGGGCACTTATGAATGAGCAGTTCTTC | CASSTLGGALMNEQFF
TRBJ1-3 | - | - | TRBV30 | TGTGCCTGGAGACTGGAGGGAAACACCATATATTTT | CAWRLEGNTIYF
TRBJ1-4 | - | - | TRBV7-2 | TGTGCCAGCAGCTTCCCAGGGGTGGGTGAAAAACTGTTTTTT | CASSFPGVGEKLFF
TRBJ1-2 | TRBD1 | - | TRBV5-5 | TGTGCCAGCAGCTCGGGACAGGGGGTGAGCTATGGCTACACCTTC | CASSSGQGVSYGYTF
TRBJ2-7 | TRBD1 | - | TRBV7-9 | TGTGCCAGCAGCACCGCCCCAATCGGACAGGGGGCCAGGGAGCAGTACTTC | CASSTAPIGQGAREQYF
TRBJ1-2 | - | - | TRBV9 | TGTGCCAGCAGCCTGACAGCTATAGTTAACTATGGCTACACCTTC | CASSLTAIVNYGYTF